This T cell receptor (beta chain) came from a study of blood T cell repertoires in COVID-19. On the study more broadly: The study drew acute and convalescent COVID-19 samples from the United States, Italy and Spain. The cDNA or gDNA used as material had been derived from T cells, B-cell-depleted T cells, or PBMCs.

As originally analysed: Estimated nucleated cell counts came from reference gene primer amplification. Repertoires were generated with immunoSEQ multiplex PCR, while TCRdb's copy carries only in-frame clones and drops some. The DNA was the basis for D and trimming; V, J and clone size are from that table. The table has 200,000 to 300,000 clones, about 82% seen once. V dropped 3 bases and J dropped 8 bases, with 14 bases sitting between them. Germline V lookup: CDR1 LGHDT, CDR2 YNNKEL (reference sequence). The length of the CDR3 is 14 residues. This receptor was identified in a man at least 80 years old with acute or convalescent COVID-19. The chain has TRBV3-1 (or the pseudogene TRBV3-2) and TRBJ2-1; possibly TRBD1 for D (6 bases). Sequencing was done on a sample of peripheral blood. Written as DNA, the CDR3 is TGTGCCAGCAGCCAGCAGGGGTTATGGGATGAGCAGTTCTTC. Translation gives CASSQQGLWDEQFF.